One and the same sample provided the 26 T cell receptor beta chains below, sequenced in a study of cytomegalovirus exposure and HLA in healthy donors. Primers: 60 Vbeta forward and 13 Jbeta reverse. Measured with immunoSEQ multiplex PCR; TCRdb has only the in-frame clones, and not every one. This sample yields roughly 140,000 clones, of which about 79% are seen a single time; around 4.3% belongs to the top ten. Sequencing input: PBMCs. The receptors originated from a man in his forties or fifties in good health and CMV-seropositive.

V gene TRBV11-3 combines with J gene TRBJ2-1; no definite D call. There are 16 residues in the CDR3. Germline V CDR1 and CDR2: SGHNT, YENEEA. V lost 5 bases, J lost 5 bases, and 19 bases lay in between. CDR3 sequence: CASSARSRNGNNEQFF. The CDR3 DNA reads TGTGCCAGCAGCGCCCGGAGCCGGAACGGAAACAATGAGCAGTTCTTC.

The chain links TRBV5-1 to TRBJ1-4; 9 nucleotides agree with TRBD1. With 3 bases clipped from V and 7 bases from J, the junction kept 7 bases outside the gene matches. This CDR3 is 15 amino acids long. The germline CDR1 and CDR2 sequences are SGHRS and YFSETQ. The CDR3 spells CASSWDTGGGEKLFF. The DNA for the CDR3 is TGCGCCAGCAGCTGGGATACAGGGGGCGGTGAAAAACTGTTTTTT. Using reference TRBV5-1 and TRBJ1-4 for the parts outside the CDR3, the full variable domain is KAGVTQTPRYLIKTRGQQVTLSCSPISGHRSVSWYQQTPGQGLQFLFEYFSETQRNKGNFPGRFSGRQFSNSRSEMNVSTLELGDSALYLCASSWDTGGGEKLFFGSGTQLSVL.

This clone appeared once. The chain links TRBV7-9 to TRBJ1-2; 7 bases fit TRBD1. The CDR3 is 14 amino acids. Germline V gives CDR1 SEHNR, CDR2 FQNEAQ (reference sequence). The V and J ends lost 5 bases and 4 bases, in that order; junction bases with no gene match: 7. CDR3 region: CASSPGQRIYGYTF. The DNA for the CDR3 is TGTGCCAGCAGCCCGGGACAGCGGATCTATGGCTACACCTTC.

The rearrangement links TRBV18 to TRBJ1-5; perhaps TRBD1 as D (5 bases). Per germline, CDR1 KGHSH and CDR2 LQKENI. V dropped 0 bases and J dropped 5 bases, with 8 bases sitting between them. The CDR3 is 14 residues long. CDR3 loop: CASSPPPGDQPQHF. In DNA, the CDR3 is TGTGCCAGCTCACCACCCCCGGGGGATCAGCCCCAGCATTTT.

V gene TRBV18 combines with J gene TRBJ2-2; 7 positions match TRBD1. Looked up from germline, CDR1 is KGHSH and CDR2 is LQKENI. The V gene end was trimmed by 5 bases and the J gene end by 3 bases; junction bases not matched to a gene: 6. This CDR3 contains 15 residues. As DNA, the CDR3 is TGTGCCAGCTCAAGACAGGGTGCGGACACCGGGGAGCTGTTTTTT. This codes for CASSRQGADTGELFF.

Written as DNA, the CDR3 is TGTGCCAGTAGTATCACGTTAGGACAGGCAACTGGGGCCAACGTCCTGACTTTC. It codes for CASSITLGQATGANVLTF. The chain uses TRBV19 and TRBJ2-6, with 7 nucleotides matching TRBD1. The CDR3 consists of 18 residues. Germline V gene lookup returns CDR1 LNHDA and CDR2 SQIVND (reference sequence). V shed 3 bases, J shed 2 bases, and the junction held 10 bases outside the gene matches.

The CDR3 DNA sequence: TGTGCCAGCAGCCTTCAGGACAGCTCCTACAATGAGCAGTTCTTC. It translates to CASSLQDSSYNEQFF. The chain couples TRBV9 to TRBJ2-1; tentative D call: TRBD1 (6 bases). The ends were cut back, 4 bases at V and 0 bases at J, with 11 bases in the middle. The CDR3 covers 15 residues. Germline V gene data show CDR1 as SGDLS and CDR2 as YYNGEE.

The J gene is TRBJ1-5, the V gene TRBV6-5; 11 nucleotides agree with TRBD1. The CDR3 sequence is 14 residues long. Germline CDR1 is MNHEY and CDR2 is SVGAGI. V gave up 5 bases and J gave up 4 bases; unmatched junction bases: 1. The CDR3 DNA is TGTGCCAGCAGTGGGACAGGGGGGAATCAGCCCCAGCATTTT. Amino acids: CASSGTGGNQPQHF.

The rearrangement uses TRBV5-4 and TRBJ1-2; D is perhaps TRBD1 (6 bases). V dropped 0 bases and J dropped 4 bases, with 10 bases sitting between them. Germline V gene data show CDR1 as SGHNT and CDR2 as YYREEE (reference sequence). CDR3 length: 14 amino acids. Written as DNA, the CDR3 is TGTGCCAGCAGCTTGGTTGGGGGCGGCTATGGCTACACCTTC. This encodes CASSLVGGGYGYTF.

The chain combines TRBV29-1 with TRBJ2-1; 7 bases fit TRBD2. The germline gives CDR1 SQVTM, CDR2 ANQGSEA. This CDR3 comprises 12 residues. Trimming at V came to 1 base and at J to 8 bases, leaving 2 bases not matched to a gene. The CDR3 region is CSVEVGGHEQFF. CDR3 DNA: TGCAGCGTTGAAGTGGGAGGGCATGAGCAGTTCTTC.

V gene TRBV30 combines with J gene TRBJ2-2, with D possibly being TRBD2 (6 bases). The CDR3 contains 13 residues. CDR1 is GTSNPN and CDR2 is SVGIG in the germline V gene (reference sequence). The V end lost 0 bases, the J end lost 6 bases, and 8 bases lay between the germline ends. The CDR3 here is CAWSVGGPGELFF. The CDR3 nucleotides read TGTGCCTGGAGTGTGGGGGGACCCGGGGAGCTGTTTTTT. Complete variable domain (other parts from reference TRBV30 and TRBJ2-2): SQTIHQWPATLVQPVGSPLSLECTVEGTSNPNLYWYRQAAGRGLQLLFYSVGIGQISSEVPQNLSASRPQDRQFILSSKKLLLSDSGFYLCAWSVGGPGELFFGEGSRLTVL.

The chain links TRBV19 to TRBJ2-2; 10 bases line up with TRBD2. Per germline, CDR1 LNHDA and CDR2 SQIVND (reference sequence). The CDR3 spans 15 residues. The V segment lost 8 bases and the J segment 6 bases; nucleotides outside the gene matches: 9. This CDR3 reads CASLKVAGGAGELFF. In nucleotides, the CDR3 is TGTGCCAGTTTAAAAGTAGCGGGAGGAGCCGGGGAGCTGTTTTTT.

This clone appeared a few times. The CDR3 nucleotides are TGTGCCAGCAGCTTGAAGTTGACTAGCGGGGGGGACGAGCAGTACTTC. Translation: CASSLKLTSGGDEQYF. The gene calls are TRBV5-6 and TRBJ2-5, with 14 positions matching TRBD2. The end of the DNA aligns better with TRBJ2-7, so the J call may be wrong. This CDR3 has 16 amino acids. Germline assignment: CDR1 SGHDT and CDR2 YYEEEE.

This clone was recorded only once. This chain joins TRBV18 and TRBJ2-3; 7 bases map to TRBD1. The CDR3 loop spans 15 amino acids. Germline V CDR1 and CDR2: KGHSH, LQKENI. Germline trimming cut 3 bases from V and 4 bases from J; bases unmatched to any gene: 7. The CDR3 sequence is CASSPVQGMADTQYF. The CDR3 bases are TGTGCCAGCTCACCGGTACAGGGGATGGCAGATACGCAGTATTTT.

The sample holds one count of this clone. The J gene is TRBJ1-2, the V gene TRBV6-5; 7 bases line up with TRBD1. With V trimmed by 0 bases and J by 10 bases, 8 bases remained unmatched. The CDR3 is made up of 14 amino acids. Germline V gene sequence: CDR1 MNHEY, CDR2 SVGAGI. The CDR3 bases are TGTGCCAGCAGTTACTCGAAAGGGGGCGCGGTCTACACCTTC. Residues: CASSYSKGGAVYTF.

CDR3 in DNA: TGTGCCAGCAGCCGGACGGGGGGGTTGGTCTACGAGCAGTACTTC. Protein sequence: CASSRTGGLVYEQYF. J is TRBJ2-7 and V is TRBV9, with 8 bases identical to TRBD2. Germline V gene lookup returns CDR1 SGDLS and CDR2 YYNGEE. The CDR3 spans 15 residues. V gave up 4 bases and J gave up 3 bases; unmatched junction bases: 9.

The chain couples TRBV6-1 to TRBJ2-7; D perhaps matches TRBD2 (5 bases). The CDR3 sequence is 13 residues long. Germline V gene sequence: CDR1 MNHNS, CDR2 SASEGT. Trimming shortened V by 10 bases and J by 2 bases, and 15 bases separated the two germline ends. CDR3 in amino acids: CATEGSEAYEQYF. The CDR3 nucleotides read TGTGCCACCGAGGGTAGCGAAGCCTACGAGCAGTACTTC.

This rearrangement joins TRBV11-3 to TRBJ2-5; unclear D gene. Germline CDR1 is SGHNT and CDR2 is YENEEA. This CDR3 spans 13 amino acids. Trimming shortened V by 0 bases and J by 7 bases, and 9 bases separated the two germline ends. The CDR3 protein is CASSLEGRRTQYF. As DNA, the CDR3 is TGTGCCAGCAGCTTAGAGGGCCGCAGGACCCAGTACTTC.

The chain recombines TRBV5-1 with TRBJ1-1; D uncertain. V lost 7 bases and J lost 2, with 15 bases in between. The germline V gene encodes CDR1 SGHRS and CDR2 YFSETQ. The CDR3 is 14 amino acids. CDR3 nucleotide sequence: TGCGCCAGCGGCCGTGAGGGAGGTAACACTGAAGCTTTCTTT. Its translation is CASGREGGNTEAFF.

V is TRBV5-1 and J is TRBJ2-3; 8 bases are a match to TRBD2. Germline V gene lookup returns CDR1 SGHRS and CDR2 YFSETQ. J gave up 3 bases and V 0 bases, and 9 bases lay outside the gene matches. The length of the CDR3 is 17 residues. The CDR3 region has the DNA TGCGCCAGCAGCTTGGCTGGGAGCGGGAGTCGAACAGATACGCAGTATTTT. The encoded protein is CASSLAGSGSRTDTQYF.

V gene TRBV5-4 combines with J gene TRBJ2-1; 7 bases are a match to TRBD1. The CDR3 is made up of 12 amino acids. V shed 5 bases and J 9 bases; nucleotides not matched to a gene: 5. The germline CDR1 and CDR2 sequences are SGHNT and YYREEE (reference sequence). The CDR3 coding sequence is TGTGCCAGCAGACGGACAGGCGGTGAGCAGTTCTTC. It codes for CASRRTGGEQFF.

The chain is built from TRBV13 and TRBJ2-2, with 9 bases aligning to TRBD1. Germline V gene lookup returns CDR1 PRHDT and CDR2 FYEKMQ (reference sequence). CDR3 length: 16 amino acids. Trimming at V came to 4 bases and at J to 5 bases, leaving 8 bases not matched to a gene. The CDR3 DNA reads TGTGCCAGCAGCTGGGCCGGGACAGGGAGTACCGGGGAGCTGTTTTTT. The encoded protein is CASSWAGTGSTGELFF.

The chain combines TRBV5-4 with TRBJ1-2; 10 nucleotides agree with TRBD1. The V gene's germline CDR1 is SGHNT and CDR2 YYREEE (reference sequence). V trimming: 1 base; J trimming: 7 bases; junction bases outside the gene matches: 10. This CDR3 has 16 amino acids. This chain's CDR3 is CASSLSAGGQGFGYTF. The CDR3 DNA reads as TGTGCCAGCAGCTTGTCCGCCGGGGGACAGGGGTTTGGCTACACCTTC.

The chain employs TRBV5-1 and TRBJ2-5; 8 positions match TRBD1. The germline CDR1 and CDR2 sequences are SGHRS and YFSETQ. The CDR3 runs to 17 residues. V was clipped by 4 bases and J by 2 bases; unmatched bases: 13. The CDR3 loop is CASSPIGTGRNQETQYF. Written as DNA, the CDR3 is TGCGCCAGCAGCCCGATTGGGACAGGCCGCAATCAAGAGACCCAGTACTTC.

The chain couples TRBV30 to TRBJ1-6, with TRBD1 matching 7 bases. CDR1 and CDR2 from the germline V gene are GTSNPN and SVGIG (reference sequence). The trim removed 0 bases at V and 7 bases at J, leaving 6 bases unmatched. This CDR3 is 15 amino acids long. CDR3 sequence: CAWSVQGLWNSPLHF. Written as DNA, the CDR3 is TGTGCCTGGAGTGTACAGGGGCTCTGGAATTCACCCCTCCACTTT.

The gene calls are TRBV6-1 and TRBJ2-7, with no clear D. Germline CDR1 and CDR2: MNHNS and SASEGT. This CDR3 comprises 14 residues. Between the trimmed V and J ends, which lost 6 bases and 3 bases, there was a span of 15 bases. CDR3 sequence (DNA): TGTGCCAGCAGCCCCTCCGGGTCCAACTACGAGCAGTACTTC. This codes for CASSPSGSNYEQYF.